The T cell receptor beta chain described here comes from a study of cytotoxic CD8 clonotypes in ibrutinib-treated CLL. Whole-study context: Sample averages reached about 260,000 productive templates and over 85,000 productive rearrangements.

About this clone itself: An end of the junction differs from the germline gene, which may be a read error.

Assay: immunoSEQ multiplex PCR; the TCRdb copy retains only in-frame clones and omits some. The repertoire holds 300,000 to 350,000 clones, 70% to 80% seen once, with roughly 6.3% in the top ten. The CDR3 runs to 12 residues. CDR1 and CDR2 from the germline V gene are MDHEN and SYDVKM. This TCR was sampled from a human donor with chronic lymphocytic leukemia. The rearrangement uses TRBV28 and TRBJ1-2; possibly TRBD1 for D (6 bases). The source material was PBMCs, sampled before ibrutinib treatment. Here the CDR3 DNA reads TGTGCCAGCTCGCCCATGACAGGTCGGGTCCCCTTC. Translated: CASSPMTGRVPF.